These 31 T cell receptor beta chains came from one sample sequenced in a study of blood T cell repertoires in COVID-19. Using immunoSEQ multiplex PCR, the repertoire was profiled, and TCRdb retains in-frame clones only, with some absent. This sample carries around 280,000 clones, more than 75% of them seen once, and the ten largest clones take 2% to 2.5%. The material sequenced was peripheral blood. The receptor source for this set is a woman aged 25 to 45 who had recovered from COVID-19.

The J gene is TRBJ2-5, the V gene TRBV2; TRBD1 aligns across 9 bases. The junction had 5 bases not matched to a gene; V was cut back by 4 bases and J by 5 bases. The CDR3 runs 14 residues. Germline CDR1 reads SNHLY; CDR2 reads FYNNEI. CDR3 sequence: CASSATGGGETQYF. The CDR3 bases are TGTGCCAGCAGTGCGACAGGGGGTGGTGAGACCCAGTACTTC. Full variable domain (rest looked up from reference TRBV2 and TRBJ2-5): EPEVTQTPSHQVTQMGQEVILRCVPISNHLYFYWYRQILGQKVEFLVSFYNNEISEKSEIFDDQFSVERPDGSNFTLKIRSTKLEDSAMYFCASSATGGGETQYFGPGTRLLVL.

The chain links TRBV11-2 to TRBJ1-1; TRBD1 might be the D (5 bases). CDR1 and CDR2 (germline): SGHAT, FQNNGV. Trimming took off 5 bases at V and 1 base at J, with 23 bases between the two ends. The CDR3 consists of 18 residues. CDR3 protein: CASSQIASGGIANTEAFF. CDR3 sequence (DNA): TGTGCCAGCAGCCAGATCGCCTCCGGGGGAATAGCGAACACTGAAGCTTTCTTT.

This chain links TRBV6-4 with TRBJ1-5; 10 bases agree with TRBD1. Trimming cost V 6 bases and J 5 bases; bases outside gene matches: 4. The CDR3 is 14 residues long. The germline CDR1 and CDR2 sequences are MRHNA and SNTAGT. The CDR3 region has the DNA TGTGCCAGCAGCGACAGGGGGCACCATCAGCCCCAGCATTTT. Protein product: CASSDRGHHQPQHF.

The rearrangement links TRBV6-6 to TRBJ1-5; the D is unclear. Trimming took off 5 bases at V and 4 bases at J, with 6 bases between the two ends. Germline CDR1 reads MNHNY; CDR2 reads SVGAGI (reference sequence). The CDR3 totals 12 residues. The CDR3 coding sequence is TGTGCCAGCAGTATGGAGAATCAGCCCCAGCATTTT. This gives the protein CASSMENQPQHF.

The chain carries TRBV15 and TRBJ2-1; 11 bases agree with TRBD2. J lost 4 bases, V lost 5 bases, and 7 bases had no gene match. This CDR3 region has 16 residues. The germline CDR1 and CDR2 sequences are LNHNV and YYDKDF (reference sequence). The CDR3 here is CATSPRLAGGYNEQFF. The DNA for the CDR3 is TGTGCCACCAGCCCTCGGCTAGCGGGAGGTTACAATGAGCAGTTCTTC.

V and J are TRBV2 and TRBJ2-1, with 10 bases fitting TRBD2. The germline V gene encodes CDR1 SNHLY and CDR2 FYNNEI. The junction had 5 bases not matched to a gene; V was cut back by 5 bases and J by 7 bases. This CDR3 comprises 14 residues. CDR3 DNA sequence: TGTGCCAGCAGTACTAGCGGGATGGTTAATGAGCAGTTCTTC. This codes for CASSTSGMVNEQFF. The full variable domain, with the rest looked up from reference TRBV2 and TRBJ2-1, is EPEVTQTPSHQVTQMGQEVILRCVPISNHLYFYWYRQILGQKVEFLVSFYNNEISEKSEIFDDQFSVERPDGSNFTLKIRSTKLEDSAMYFCASSTSGMVNEQFFGPGTRLTVL.

The rearrangement links TRBV3-1 (or the pseudogene TRBV3-2) to TRBJ2-7; the D gene is possibly TRBD2 (7 bases). Looked up from germline, CDR1 is LGHDT and CDR2 is YNNKEL (reference sequence). V gave up 4 bases and J gave up 6 bases, with 13 bases separating them. The CDR3 runs to 13 residues. For the CDR3, the DNA is TGTGCCAGCAGCCCAAAGGGGGGGTCCGAGCAGTACTTC. Its translation is CASSPKGGSEQYF.

The genes are TRBV6-5 and TRBJ2-7, with 7 bases aligning to TRBD1. After removal of 9 bases from V and 1 base from J, the junction contained 3 bases not matched to a gene. The CDR3 spans 12 residues. The germline V gene has CDR1 MNHEY and CDR2 SVGAGI. The CDR3, as DNA: TGTGCCAGTACGGACAGGTCCTACGAGCAGTACTTC. Amino acids: CASTDRSYEQYF.

This chain links TRBV29-1 with TRBJ1-2, with TRBD1 matching 9 bases. From germline, CDR1 is SQVTM and CDR2 ANQGSEA. The CDR3 loop spans 12 amino acids. J was trimmed by 7 bases and V by 7 bases; bases with no gene match: 7. CDR3 sequence: CSAWTGEGGYTF. The CDR3 DNA reads TGCAGCGCCTGGACAGGGGAAGGTGGCTACACCTTC.

This chain joins TRBV11-2 and TRBJ2-3; 9 nucleotides align to TRBD2. The CDR3 totals 15 residues. The J segment lost 3 bases and the V segment lost 1 base, leaving 2 bases of the junction unmatched. Per germline, CDR1 SGHAT and CDR2 FQNNGV. CDR3 residues: CASSLGSGGTDTQYF. The CDR3 DNA follows: TGTGCCAGCAGCTTAGGTAGCGGGGGAACAGATACGCAGTATTTT.

The chain uses TRBV5-8 and TRBJ2-1; D may be TRBD2 (6 bases). The CDR3 has 15 amino acids. Trimming cost V 4 bases and J 4 bases, with 15 bases left between them. CDR1 is SGHTS, CDR2 YDEGEE, per germline. CDR3 in amino acids: CASSRRDFLYNEQFF. CDR3 nucleotides: TGTGCCAGCAGCCGCCGGGACTTCCTATACAATGAGCAGTTCTTC.

The V call is TRBV5-1, the J call TRBJ1-1; D not resolved. The CDR3 sequence is 14 residues long. The V gene lost 4 bases and the J gene lost 6 bases, with 16 bases spanning the gap. Germline lookup yields CDR1 SGHRS and CDR2 YFSETQ. CDR3 loop: CASSTGPGEAEAFF. DNA for the CDR3: TGCGCCAGCAGCACGGGCCCCGGGGAGGCTGAAGCTTTCTTT.

CDR3 residues: CASSHGELAGSNTGELFF. The CDR3 region has the DNA TGTGCCAGCAGCCATGGGGAACTAGCGGGTTCGAACACCGGGGAGCTGTTTTTT. The genes are TRBV7-9 and TRBJ2-2; 9 nucleotides match TRBD2. The CDR3 runs to 18 residues. Germline assignment: CDR1 SEHNR and CDR2 FQNEAQ (reference sequence). V lost 5 bases to trimming and J lost 0 bases; unmatched junction nucleotides: 10.

The rearrangement uses TRBV27 and TRBJ1-2, with 9 bases matching TRBD1. CDR3 length: 14 amino acids. V shed 2 bases, J shed 6 bases, and the junction held 4 bases outside the gene matches. Germline lookup yields CDR1 MNHEY and CDR2 SMNVEV (reference sequence). The CDR3 nucleotides are TGTGCCAGCAGTTTAGGGACAGGGCGGGATGGCTACACCTTC. Translated: CASSLGTGRDGYTF.

This chain uses TRBV5-1 with TRBJ2-2, with 10 bases identical to TRBD1. The CDR3 extends over 15 amino acids. Germline V gene sequence: CDR1 SGHRS, CDR2 YFSETQ. The V and J ends lost 4 bases and 6 bases, in that order; junction bases with no gene match: 6. In nucleotides, the CDR3 is TGCGCCAGCAGCACCACCGGGACAGGGGCCGGGGAGCTGTTTTTT. Protein product: CASSTTGTGAGELFF.

This CDR3 reads CASSLASGEQETQYF. The CDR3 DNA follows: TGTGCCAGTAGTCTGGCTAGCGGAGAACAAGAGACCCAGTACTTC. This chain connects TRBV19 to TRBJ2-5; 7 bases fit TRBD2. The trim removed 5 bases at V and 2 bases at J, leaving 8 bases unmatched. CDR3 length: 15 amino acids. Germline V gene lookup returns CDR1 LNHDA and CDR2 SQIVND (reference sequence).

This sequence joins TRBV19 and TRBJ2-2; 10 bases align to TRBD2. This CDR3 has 14 residues. Looked up from germline, CDR1 is LNHDA and CDR2 is SQIVND (reference sequence). The J segment lost 7 bases and the V segment lost 5 bases, leaving 4 bases of the junction unmatched. DNA for the CDR3: TGTGCCAGTAGTCGGAGCGGGGGGGACGGGGAGCTGTTTTTT. As protein: CASSRSGGDGELFF.

Comments on this clone: Other DNA sequences from this sample encode an identical CDR3 as well. This chain joins TRBV5-1 and TRBJ2-3, with 8 bases aligning to TRBD2. From germline, CDR1 is SGHRS and CDR2 YFSETQ. The V gene end was trimmed by 4 bases and the J gene end by 1 base; junction bases not matched to a gene: 5. The CDR3 totals 15 residues. The CDR3 bases are TGCGCCAGCAGCCCTACGACTAGCGGCACAGATACGCAGTATTTT. Its protein product is CASSPTTSGTDTQYF.

V is TRBV16 and J is TRBJ2-1; 10 bases are a match to TRBD1. The CDR3 totals 15 residues. The trim removed 2 bases at V and 5 bases at J, leaving 3 bases unmatched. Germline V gene data show CDR1 as KGHSY and CDR2 as FQNENV. CDR3 amino acids: CASSQPGTGDNEQFF. In DNA, the CDR3 is TGTGCCAGCAGCCAACCGGGGACAGGGGACAATGAGCAGTTCTTC.

The chain couples TRBV19 to TRBJ2-6; no definite D call. There are 15 residues in the CDR3. Germline CDR1 and CDR2: LNHDA and SQIVND (reference sequence). The ends were cut back, 5 bases at V and 4 bases at J, with 12 bases in the middle. The CDR3 reads CASSPQSAGANVLTF. The CDR3 coding sequence is TGTGCCAGTAGTCCACAGTCCGCCGGGGCCAACGTCCTGACTTTC.

This clone was seen a few times. This chain's CDR3 is CASSEAETGYQPQHF. The CDR3 DNA follows: TGTGCCAGCAGTGAAGCTGAGACAGGGTATCAGCCCCAGCATTTT. The chain joins TRBV6-1 to TRBJ1-5, with 7 bases matching TRBD1. Germline V CDR1 and CDR2: MNHNS, SASEGT. The CDR3 runs to 15 residues. V lost 0 bases to trimming and J lost 5 bases; unmatched junction nucleotides: 4.

Written as DNA, the CDR3 is TGTGCCATCAATCCAGGACACCTCTATGGCTACACCTTC. It is translated as CAINPGHLYGYTF. The genes are TRBV10-3 and TRBJ1-2; D possibly corresponds to TRBD1 (5 bases). The germline V gene has CDR1 ENHRY and CDR2 SYGVKD. V lost 7 bases and J 4 bases, leaving 13 bases between the germline ends. The CDR3 covers 13 residues.

The chain couples TRBV15 to TRBJ2-1, with D tentatively TRBD2 (6 bases). Per the germline V gene, CDR1 is LNHNV and CDR2 is YYDKDF (reference sequence). V lost 5 bases to trimming and J lost 7 bases, with 15 bases between them. The length of the CDR3 is 14 residues. The CDR3 nucleotides read TGTGCCACCAGCTGGAGGGGCGAGGGGAATGAGCAGTTCTTC. This encodes CATSWRGEGNEQFF.

The CDR3 bases are TGTGCCAGCTCTGAACAGGGGGACTATGGCTACACCTTC. It specifies CASSEQGDYGYTF. V is TRBV18 and J is TRBJ1-2; 8 nucleotides line up with TRBD1. The CDR3 extends over 13 amino acids. The V segment lost 6 bases and the J segment 3 bases; nucleotides outside the gene matches: 3. Germline CDR1 and CDR2: KGHSH and LQKENI.

This clone appeared once. The chain combines TRBV25-1 with TRBJ1-1; no clear D. This CDR3 has 11 residues. CDR1 is MGHDK and CDR2 is SYGVNS in the germline V gene. Trimming shortened V by 7 bases and J by 2 bases, and 5 bases separated the two germline ends. CDR3 sequence reads: CASILNTEAFF. For the CDR3, the DNA is TGTGCCAGCATATTAAACACTGAAGCTTTCTTT.

The chain employs TRBV7-3 and TRBJ2-1; TRBD2 aligns across 10 bases. Trimming at V came to 3 bases and at J to 5 bases, leaving 1 base not matched to a gene. In germline, CDR1 is SGHTA, CDR2 FQGTGA. The CDR3 covers 14 residues. CDR3 loop: CASSFGLADNEQFF. The CDR3 DNA follows: TGTGCCAGCAGCTTTGGACTAGCGGACAATGAGCAGTTCTTC.

CDR3 coding DNA: TGCGCCAGCAGCGTGCGGCGGGGGGCCGGCACAGATACGCAGTATTTT. Translating it yields CASSVRRGAGTDTQYF. V gene TRBV10-2 combines with J gene TRBJ2-3; 8 nucleotides match TRBD2. Germline-derived CDR1 and CDR2 are WSHSY and SAAADI. The CDR3 runs 16 residues. V dropped 6 bases and J dropped 1; count of bases not matched to a gene: 9.

This chain connects TRBV27 to TRBJ2-3; 12 nucleotides line up with TRBD2. The germline gives CDR1 MNHEY, CDR2 SMNVEV (reference sequence). V gave up 3 bases and J gave up 1 base; unmatched junction bases: 5. CDR3 size: 17 residues. The CDR3 reads CASSLTSGSFGTDTQYF. In DNA, the CDR3 is TGTGCCAGCAGTTTGACTAGCGGGAGTTTCGGCACAGATACGCAGTATTTT.

The gene calls are TRBV19 and TRBJ2-1, with 10 bases lining up with TRBD1. Germline V gives CDR1 LNHDA, CDR2 SQIVND (reference sequence). The CDR3 length is 14 residues. The junction had 5 bases not matched to a gene; V was cut back by 5 bases and J by 7 bases. CDR3 amino acids: CASSGRTGGNEQFF. In nucleotides, the CDR3 is TGTGCCAGTAGTGGACGGACAGGGGGTAATGAGCAGTTCTTC.

This clone was recorded a few times. The chain has TRBV7-2 and TRBJ1-1; D unclear. Germline V gene sequence: CDR1 SGHTA, CDR2 FQGNSA. This CDR3 has 14 amino acids. The ends were cut back, 3 bases at V and 5 bases at J, with 13 bases in the middle. The CDR3 protein is CASSFQRGGTEAFF. CDR3 sequence (DNA): TGTGCCAGCAGCTTCCAGCGGGGAGGAACTGAAGCTTTCTTT.

V gene TRBV5-6 combines with J gene TRBJ2-3; TRBD1 aligns across 9 bases. Germline V gene data show CDR1 as SGHDT and CDR2 as YYEEEE. Trimming cost V 1 base and J 6 bases; bases outside gene matches: 12. This CDR3 contains 17 residues. CDR3 DNA: TGTGCCAGCAGCTTGAATCTGGTGACAGGGGGTGGGGATACGCAGTATTTT. This translates into CASSLNLVTGGGDTQYF.